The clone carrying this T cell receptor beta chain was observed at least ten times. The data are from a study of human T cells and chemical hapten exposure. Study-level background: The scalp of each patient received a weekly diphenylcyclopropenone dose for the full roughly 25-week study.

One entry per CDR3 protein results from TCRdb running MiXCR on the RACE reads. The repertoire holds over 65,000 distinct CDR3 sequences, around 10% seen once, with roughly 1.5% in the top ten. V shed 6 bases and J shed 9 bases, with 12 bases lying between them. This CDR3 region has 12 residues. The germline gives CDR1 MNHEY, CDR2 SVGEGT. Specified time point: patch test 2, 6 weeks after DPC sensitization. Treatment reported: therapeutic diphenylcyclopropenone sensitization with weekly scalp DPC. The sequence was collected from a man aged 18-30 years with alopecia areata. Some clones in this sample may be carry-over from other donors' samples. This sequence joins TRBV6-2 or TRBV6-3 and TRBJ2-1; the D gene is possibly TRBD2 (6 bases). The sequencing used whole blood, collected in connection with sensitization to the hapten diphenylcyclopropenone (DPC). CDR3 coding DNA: TGTGCCAGCAGCCCGGGACTTTTTGAGCAGTTCTTC. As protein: CASSPGLFEQFF.